A single sample gave rise to the 25 T cell receptor beta chains below, sequenced in a study of post-analysis software for immune sequencing data. Which antigens these TCRs recognize remains unknown. TCR beta cDNA libraries included unique molecular identifiers. One entry per CDR3 protein, called by TCRdb with MiXCR from the PCR reads. This sample carries hundreds of thousands of distinct CDR3 sequences, 39% of them seen once, and the ten largest clones take less than 10%. The study, taken as a whole, reports: Patients had higher frequencies than controls of about 5 TRBV segments, including TRBV5-6, TRBV5-1 and TRBV20-1.

The sequenced sample was blood. The receptor set was obtained from a girl aged 2-9 years with multiple sclerosis.

This clonotype was counted many times. V and J are TRBV7-2 and TRBJ1-2; D is uncertain. V was clipped by 5 bases and J by 8 bases, with 21 bases between them. This CDR3 has 15 residues. Per the germline V gene, CDR1 is SGHTA and CDR2 is FQGNSA. This CDR3 reads CASSPPTEGTRGYTF. The CDR3 nucleotides are TGTGCCAGCAGCCCTCCTACTGAGGGCACAAGGGGCTACACCTTC.

CDR3 coding DNA: TGCAGCGCCACAAGACAGGGGAAAGAGACCCAGTACTTC. Translated, it gives CSATRQGKETQYF. The chain joins TRBV29-1 to TRBJ2-5; 8 bases are a match to TRBD1. V lost 7 bases, J lost 3 bases, and 7 bases stayed unmatched. From germline, CDR1 is SQVTM and CDR2 ANQGSEA. This CDR3 spans 13 amino acids.

The CDR3 reads CATMDPMYEAFF. Written as DNA, the CDR3 is TGTGCCACCATGGACCCTATGTATGAAGCTTTCTTT. The gene calls are TRBV6-2 or TRBV6-3 and TRBJ1-1; D gene uncertain. Germline V gene data show CDR1 as MNHEY and CDR2 as SVGEGT. The CDR3 is 12 residues long. V was pared by 10 bases and J by 7 bases, with 16 bases between.

Here the CDR3 DNA reads TGTGCCAGCAGCTTTCGGGAAGGGCCCGAGCAGTACTTC. It yields the protein CASSFREGPEQYF. V and J are TRBV7-9 and TRBJ2-7; TRBD2 is a possible D gene (5 bases). This CDR3 is built from 13 residues. Germline lookup yields CDR1 SEHNR and CDR2 FQNEAQ (reference sequence). Between the trimmed V and J ends, which lost 3 bases and 6 bases, there was a span of 12 bases.

This clonotype was observed a handful of times. The chain links TRBV7-2 to TRBJ2-7; D is unresolved. V was pared by 3 bases and J by 1 base, with 13 bases between. This CDR3 region has 15 residues. Per germline, CDR1 SGHTA and CDR2 FQGNSA. The CDR3 region is CASSFSRRTSYEQYF. The CDR3 coding sequence is TGTGCCAGCAGCTTTTCCAGACGTACTTCCTACGAGCAGTACTTC.

This chain links TRBV7-6 with TRBJ1-2, with TRBD1 matching 11 bases. Germline CDR1 SGHVS, CDR2 FNYEAQ. V lost 4 bases and J lost 7; bases outside the gene matches: 5. CDR3 length: 14 amino acids. The CDR3 DNA follows: TGTGCCAGCAGCTCCGGGACAGGGGGGTCTGGCTACACCTTC. It specifies CASSSGTGGSGYTF.

A remark on this clonotype: Possible read error: a much larger clone is one base away. The chain couples TRBV29-1 to TRBJ2-7, with 8 positions matching TRBD1. The CDR3 sequence is 13 residues long. Germline CDR1 and CDR2: SQVTM and ANQGSEA. V shed 6 bases and J 3 bases; nucleotides not matched to a gene: 7. The chain's CDR3 is CSVVTGGGYEQYF. The CDR3 region has the DNA TGCAGCGTAGTAACAGGGGGTGGCTACGAGCAGTACTTC.

The rearrangement uses TRBV29-1 and TRBJ2-1; TRBD1 matches at 9 bases. There are 14 residues in the CDR3. V trimming: 7 bases; J trimming: 2 bases; junction bases outside the gene matches: 6. Per germline, CDR1 SQVTM and CDR2 ANQGSEA. CDR3 loop: CSGGGTGTYNEQFF. CDR3 DNA sequence: TGCAGCGGGGGGGGGACAGGGACCTACAATGAGCAGTTCTTC.

This clonotype has more than one count but fewer than ten. The chain uses TRBV4-3 and TRBJ2-1; D remains ambiguous. The V end was cut by 5 bases, the J end by 6 bases, with 11 bases between. Germline lookup yields CDR1 LGHNA and CDR2 YSLEER. This CDR3 spans 13 amino acids. The CDR3 region is CASSSVWANEQFF. The DNA for the CDR3 is TGCGCCAGCAGCTCAGTATGGGCCAATGAGCAGTTCTTC.

This chain connects TRBV20-1 to TRBJ2-1; 11 bases fit TRBD1. Germline V CDR1 and CDR2: DFQATT, SNEGSKA (reference sequence). The CDR3 extends over 16 amino acids. V shed 3 bases, J shed 7 bases, and the junction held 11 bases outside the gene matches. Written as DNA, the CDR3 is TGCAGTGCTAGGCCCGCGGACAGGGGGCTGCGGAATGAGCAGTTCTTC. The encoded protein is CSARPADRGLRNEQFF.

This clonotype was recorded many times. This chain's CDR3 is CASSLAGQTYEQYF. The CDR3 DNA is TGCGCCAGCAGCTTGGCGGGACAGACCTACGAGCAGTACTTC. The chain recombines TRBV5-1 with TRBJ2-7; 7 positions agree with TRBD1. Germline V gives CDR1 SGHRS, CDR2 YFSETQ. The junction had 2 bases not matched to a gene; V was cut back by 0 bases and J by 2 bases. This CDR3 comprises 14 residues.

This chain joins TRBV29-1 and TRBJ1-2; TRBD1 matches 7 bases. Germline V gives CDR1 SQVTM, CDR2 ANQGSEA. The CDR3 has 11 amino acids. J was trimmed by 8 bases and V by 7 bases; bases with no gene match: 7. The CDR3 spells CSAEGAPGYTF. DNA for the CDR3: TGCAGCGCTGAGGGGGCTCCCGGCTACACCTTC.

The gene calls are TRBV6-6 and TRBJ1-6; tentatively, D is TRBD1 (5 bases). Germline CDR1 and CDR2: MNHNY and SVGAGI (reference sequence). V gave up 0 bases and J gave up 9 bases, with 15 bases separating them. The CDR3 is 16 residues long. CDR3: CASSYSVGGRGSPLHF. Here the CDR3 DNA reads TGTGCCAGCAGTTACTCGGTGGGGGGAAGGGGTTCACCCCTCCACTTT.

The V and J genes are TRBV4-1 and TRBJ1-4, with 8 bases fitting TRBD1. This CDR3 has 16 residues. From germline, CDR1 is MGHRA and CDR2 YSYEKL. V trimming: 0 bases; J trimming: 7 bases; junction bases outside the gene matches: 7. CDR3 coding DNA: TGCGCCAGCAGCCAAGATAGGACAGGGAGGGGTGAAAAACTGTTTTTT. Translating gives CASSQDRTGRGEKLFF.

V usage is TRBV7-2 and J usage is TRBJ2-3; 9 nucleotides align to TRBD2. V was clipped by 5 bases and J by 5 bases; unmatched bases: 14. Germline V gene sequence: CDR1 SGHTA, CDR2 FQGNSA. The length of the CDR3 is 17 residues. CDR3 bases: TGTGCCAGCAGCCCCAAATCTCGCGGGGGGGCTCTAGATACGCAGTATTTT. This sequence encodes CASSPKSRGGALDTQYF.

The V and J genes are TRBV7-6 and TRBJ2-7; TRBD2 matches at 11 bases. The CDR3 covers 15 residues. Trimming removed 2 bases from V and 4 bases from J; junction bases left unmatched: 4. Germline CDR1 reads SGHVS; CDR2 reads FNYEAQ. CDR3 sequence reads: CASSLRLAGWYEQYF. For the CDR3, the DNA is TGTGCCAGCAGCTTAAGACTAGCGGGGTGGTACGAGCAGTACTTC.

The CDR3 sequence: CSVDVYSSEQFF. The CDR3 nucleotides read TGCAGCGTTGATGTTTACAGTAGTGAGCAGTTCTTC. The chain is built from TRBV29-1 and TRBJ2-1; D call uncertain. V lost 3 bases to trimming and J lost 9 bases, with 12 bases between them. CDR3 length equals 12 residues. In germline, CDR1 is SQVTM, CDR2 ANQGSEA.

This clonotype has only a few counts. The J gene is TRBJ2-1, the V gene TRBV7-9; D not certain. The CDR3 is made up of 13 amino acids. Germline V CDR1 and CDR2: SEHNR, FQNEAQ (reference sequence). V was cut by 5 bases and J by 9 bases, with 14 bases left in between. CDR3 in DNA: TGTGCCAGCAGCCCACGGCAGGACGGTGAGCAGTTCTTC. Amino acids: CASSPRQDGEQFF.

This clonotype came up many times. The chain has TRBV6-5 and TRBJ1-6; D remains ambiguous. V lost 3 bases and J lost 8, with 11 bases in between. From germline, CDR1 is MNHEY and CDR2 SVGAGI. The length of the CDR3 is 14 residues. The CDR3 DNA reads as TGTGCCAGCAGTTATGATTGGCGGGATTCACCCCTCCACTTT. It yields the protein CASSYDWRDSPLHF.

V usage is TRBV5-5 and J usage is TRBJ1-5; 7 bases are shared with TRBD1. Germline CDR1 is SGHKS and CDR2 is YYEKEE (reference sequence). This CDR3 contains 17 residues. V lost 2 bases to trimming and J lost 2 bases; unmatched junction nucleotides: 10. The CDR3 nucleotides read TGTGCCAGCAGCTTATTGATACAGGGGCTCGGCAATCAGCCCCAGCATTTT. Translated, it gives CASSLLIQGLGNQPQHF.

This clonotype was counted a few times. This chain joins TRBV4-1 and TRBJ2-3; TRBD1 aligns across 7 bases. The CDR3 spans 18 residues. J was trimmed by 0 bases and V by 2 bases; bases with no gene match: 11. Germline loops: CDR1 MGHRA, CDR2 YSYEKL. The CDR3 DNA sequence: TGCGCCAGCAGCCAACCTGGCCGGGACAGAGTCAGCACAGATACGCAGTATTTT. Translating it yields CASSQPGRDRVSTDTQYF.

The chain carries TRBV6-5 and TRBJ2-1, with D uncertain. The CDR3 contains 12 residues. Germline CDR1 MNHEY, CDR2 SVGAGI. Trimming removed 4 bases from V and 4 bases from J, with 5 bases in between. Here the CDR3 reads CASSSHYNEQFF. CDR3 bases: TGTGCCAGCAGTTCCCATTACAATGAGCAGTTCTTC.

This clonotype was recorded once. The chain joins TRBV7-8 to TRBJ1-6, with TRBD1 identical over 7 bases. The CDR3 contains 16 residues. J gave up 9 bases and V 0 bases, and 8 bases lay outside the gene matches. Germline V lookup: CDR1 SGHVS, CDR2 FQNEAQ. The CDR3 sequence: CASSLARRQGGSPLHF. CDR3 bases: TGTGCCAGCAGCTTAGCGAGGCGACAGGGTGGTTCACCCCTCCACTTT.

The J gene is TRBJ2-7, the V gene TRBV6-2 or TRBV6-3, with 8 bases that match TRBD1. The trim removed 8 bases at V and 0 bases at J, leaving 6 bases unmatched. The CDR3 spans 14 residues. Germline loops: CDR1 MNHEY, CDR2 SVGEGT. In nucleotides, the CDR3 is TGTGCCAGCGCCGGACAGGGAAACTCCTACGAGCAGTACTTC. It is translated as CASAGQGNSYEQYF.

V gene TRBV28 combines with J gene TRBJ1-2; D is possibly TRBD1 (5 bases). Germline values: CDR1 MDHEN, CDR2 SYDVKM. The CDR3 totals 12 residues. V lost 6 bases and J 2 bases, leaving 7 bases between the germline ends. DNA for the CDR3: TGTGCCAGCAGACAGGCCAACTATGGCTACACCTTC. Translation: CASRQANYGYTF.